This T cell receptor beta chain stems from a study of control samples from healthy donors and cancer patients. Here immunoSEQ multiplex PCR was the method, and the copy in TCRdb shows in-frame clones only, minus some. The sample contains 95,000 to 150,000 clones, approximately 90% of which appear only once. CDR1 is MNHEY, CDR2 SVGAGI, per germline. The CDR3 spans 15 residues. The germline V and J ends were trimmed by 1 base and 2 bases, with 10 bases remaining between them. The rearrangement joins TRBV6-5 to TRBJ2-3; a weak D match, TRBD1 (6 bases). Sequencing was done on a sample of blood. The receptor's source is a middle-aged man in good health. The CDR3 DNA sequence: TGTGCCAGCAGTTACTACCAGGGGCCCACAGATACGCAGTATTTT. Its protein is CASSYYQGPTDTQYF.